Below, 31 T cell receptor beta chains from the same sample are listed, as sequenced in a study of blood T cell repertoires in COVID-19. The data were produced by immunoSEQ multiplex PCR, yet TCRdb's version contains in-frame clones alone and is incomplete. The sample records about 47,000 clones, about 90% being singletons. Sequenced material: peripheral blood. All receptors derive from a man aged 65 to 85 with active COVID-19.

The CDR3 reads CASSERLARRNTQYF. The DNA for the CDR3 is TGTGCCAGCAGCGAAAGACTAGCCCGGAGGAATACGCAGTATTTT. The chain recombines TRBV14 with TRBJ2-3, with 7 bases fitting TRBD2. Trimming took 5 bases from V and 7 from J; bases not matched to a gene: 12. The CDR3 loop spans 15 amino acids. Germline lookup yields CDR1 SGHDN and CDR2 FVKESK.

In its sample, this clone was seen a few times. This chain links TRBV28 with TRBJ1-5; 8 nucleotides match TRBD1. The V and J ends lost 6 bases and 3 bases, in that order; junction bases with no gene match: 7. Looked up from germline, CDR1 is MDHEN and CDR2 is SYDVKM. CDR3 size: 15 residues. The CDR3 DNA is TGTGCCAGCAGCCTGACAGGGGCCCTCAATCAGCCCCAGCATTTT. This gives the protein CASSLTGALNQPQHF.

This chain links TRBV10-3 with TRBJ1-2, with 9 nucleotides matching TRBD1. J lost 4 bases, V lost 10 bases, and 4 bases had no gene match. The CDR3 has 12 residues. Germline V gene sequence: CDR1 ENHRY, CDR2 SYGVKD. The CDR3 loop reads CASETGGYGYTF. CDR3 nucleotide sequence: TGTGCCAGCGAGACAGGGGGCTATGGCTACACCTTC.

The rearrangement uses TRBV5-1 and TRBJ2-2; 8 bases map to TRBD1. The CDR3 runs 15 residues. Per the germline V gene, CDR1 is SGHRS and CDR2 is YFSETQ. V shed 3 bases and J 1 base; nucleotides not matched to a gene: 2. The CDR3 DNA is TGCGCCAGCAGCTACACAGGGGGGAACACCGGGGAGCTGTTTTTT. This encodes CASSYTGGNTGELFF.

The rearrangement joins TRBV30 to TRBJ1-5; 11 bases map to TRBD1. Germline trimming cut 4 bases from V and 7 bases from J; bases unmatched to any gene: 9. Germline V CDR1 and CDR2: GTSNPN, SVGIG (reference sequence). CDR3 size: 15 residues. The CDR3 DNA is TGTGCCTGGACCCCGGACAGGGGGCCACGGCAGCCCCAGCATTTT. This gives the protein CAWTPDRGPRQPQHF.

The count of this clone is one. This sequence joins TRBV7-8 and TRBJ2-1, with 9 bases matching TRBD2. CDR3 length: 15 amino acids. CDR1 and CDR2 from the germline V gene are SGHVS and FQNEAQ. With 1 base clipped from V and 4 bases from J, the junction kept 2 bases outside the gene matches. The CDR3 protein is CASSLERGAYNEQFF. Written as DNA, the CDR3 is TGTGCCAGCAGCTTAGAGCGGGGGGCATACAATGAGCAGTTCTTC.

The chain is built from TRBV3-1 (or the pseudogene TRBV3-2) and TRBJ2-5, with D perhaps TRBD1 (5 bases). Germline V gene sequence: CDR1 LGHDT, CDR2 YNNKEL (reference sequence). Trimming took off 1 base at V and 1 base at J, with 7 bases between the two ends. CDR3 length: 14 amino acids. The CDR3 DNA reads TGTGCCAGCAGCCAAGCAGGGCCCCAAGAGACCCAGTACTTC. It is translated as CASSQAGPQETQYF.

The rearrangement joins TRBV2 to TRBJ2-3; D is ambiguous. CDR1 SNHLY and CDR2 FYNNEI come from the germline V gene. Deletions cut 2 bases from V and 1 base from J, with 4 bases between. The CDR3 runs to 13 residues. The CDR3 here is CASSELRTDTQYF. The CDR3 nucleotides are TGTGCCAGCAGTGAACTACGCACAGATACGCAGTATTTT.

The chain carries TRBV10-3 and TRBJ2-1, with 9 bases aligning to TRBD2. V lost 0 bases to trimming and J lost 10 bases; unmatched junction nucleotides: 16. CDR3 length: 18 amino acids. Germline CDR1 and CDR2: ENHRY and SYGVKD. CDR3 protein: CAISESTRTAGGPGEQFF. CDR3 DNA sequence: TGTGCCATCAGTGAGTCGACTCGAACAGCGGGGGGCCCGGGGGAGCAGTTCTTC.

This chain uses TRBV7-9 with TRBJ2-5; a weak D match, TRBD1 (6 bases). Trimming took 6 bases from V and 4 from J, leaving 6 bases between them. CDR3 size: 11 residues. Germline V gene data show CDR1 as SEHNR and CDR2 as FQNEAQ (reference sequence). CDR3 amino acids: CASRTGETQYF. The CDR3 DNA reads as TGTGCCAGCAGGACAGGAGAGACCCAGTACTTC.

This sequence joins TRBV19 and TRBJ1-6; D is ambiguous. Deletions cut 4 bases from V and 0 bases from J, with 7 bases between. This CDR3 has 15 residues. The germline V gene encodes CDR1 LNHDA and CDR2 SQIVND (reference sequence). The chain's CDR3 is CASSTRSSYNSPLHF. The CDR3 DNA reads TGTGCCAGTAGTACCAGAAGCTCCTATAATTCACCCCTCCACTTT.

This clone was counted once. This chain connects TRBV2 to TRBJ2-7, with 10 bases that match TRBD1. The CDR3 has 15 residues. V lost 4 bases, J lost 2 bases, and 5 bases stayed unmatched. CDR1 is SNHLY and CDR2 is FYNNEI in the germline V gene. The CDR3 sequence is CASSVEGQGAYEQYF. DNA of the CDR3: TGTGCCAGCAGTGTTGAAGGACAGGGGGCCTACGAGCAGTACTTC.

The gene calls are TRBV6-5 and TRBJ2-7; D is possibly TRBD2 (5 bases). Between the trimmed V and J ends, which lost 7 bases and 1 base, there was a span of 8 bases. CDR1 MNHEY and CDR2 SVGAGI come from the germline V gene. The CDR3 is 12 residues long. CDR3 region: CASTSGSYEQYF. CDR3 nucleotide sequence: TGTGCCAGCACCTCGGGGTCCTACGAGCAGTACTTC.

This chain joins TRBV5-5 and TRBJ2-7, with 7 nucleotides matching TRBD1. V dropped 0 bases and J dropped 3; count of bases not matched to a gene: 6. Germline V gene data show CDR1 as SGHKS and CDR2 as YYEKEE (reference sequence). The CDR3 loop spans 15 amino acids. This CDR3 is CASSLDFSGGYEQYF. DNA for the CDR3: TGTGCCAGCAGCTTGGATTTTTCAGGGGGCTACGAGCAGTACTTC.

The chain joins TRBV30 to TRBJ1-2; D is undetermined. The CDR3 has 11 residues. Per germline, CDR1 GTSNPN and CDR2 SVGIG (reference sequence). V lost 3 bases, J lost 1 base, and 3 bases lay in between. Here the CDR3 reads CAWSYNYGYTF. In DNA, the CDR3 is TGTGCCTGGAGCTATAACTATGGCTACACCTTC.

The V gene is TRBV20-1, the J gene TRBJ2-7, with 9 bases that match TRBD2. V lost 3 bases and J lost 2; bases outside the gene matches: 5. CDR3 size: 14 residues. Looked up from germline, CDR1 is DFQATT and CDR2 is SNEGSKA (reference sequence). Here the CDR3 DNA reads TGCAGTGCTAGTATAGCGGGGGTCCCCTACGAGCAGTACTTC. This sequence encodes CSASIAGVPYEQYF.

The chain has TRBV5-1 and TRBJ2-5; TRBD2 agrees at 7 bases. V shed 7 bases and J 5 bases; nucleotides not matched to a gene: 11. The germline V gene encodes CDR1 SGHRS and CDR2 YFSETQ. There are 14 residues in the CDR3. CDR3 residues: CASWSGAPRETQYF. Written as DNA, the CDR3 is TGCGCCAGCTGGAGCGGGGCCCCCCGGGAGACCCAGTACTTC.

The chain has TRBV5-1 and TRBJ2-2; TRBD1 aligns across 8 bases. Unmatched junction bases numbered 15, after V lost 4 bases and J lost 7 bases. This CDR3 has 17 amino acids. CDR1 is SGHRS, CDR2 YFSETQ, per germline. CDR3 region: CASSTTPDRVRGGELFF. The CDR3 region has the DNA TGCGCCAGCAGCACAACCCCGGACAGGGTACGAGGCGGGGAGCTGTTTTTT.

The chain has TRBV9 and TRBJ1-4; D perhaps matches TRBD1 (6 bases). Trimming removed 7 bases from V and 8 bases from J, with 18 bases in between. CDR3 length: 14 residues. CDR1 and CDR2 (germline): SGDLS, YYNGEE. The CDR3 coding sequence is TGTGCCAGCGGGGAACAGGGATTAGGCGAAAAACTGTTTTTT. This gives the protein CASGEQGLGEKLFF.

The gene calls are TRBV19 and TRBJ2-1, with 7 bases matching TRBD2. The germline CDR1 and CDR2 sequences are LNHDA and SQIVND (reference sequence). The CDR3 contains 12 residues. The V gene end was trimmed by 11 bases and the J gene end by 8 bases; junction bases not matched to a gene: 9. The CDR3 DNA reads TGTGCCTCCAGCCCCGGGAGGCATGAGCAGTTCTTC. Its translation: CASSPGRHEQFF.

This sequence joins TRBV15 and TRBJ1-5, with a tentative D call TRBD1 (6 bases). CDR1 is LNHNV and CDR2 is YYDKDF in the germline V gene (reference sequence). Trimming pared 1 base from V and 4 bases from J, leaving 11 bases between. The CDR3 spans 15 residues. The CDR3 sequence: CATSRVGARNQPQHF. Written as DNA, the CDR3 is TGTGCCACCAGCAGAGTGGGGGCGAGGAATCAGCCCCAGCATTTT.

The CDR3, as DNA: TGTGCCAGCAGCGAGGGAGGACAGGGGGCGTACGAGCAGTACTTC. Its protein product is CASSEGGQGAYEQYF. This sequence joins TRBV5-4 and TRBJ2-7; 11 bases match TRBD1. The germline gives CDR1 SGHNT, CDR2 YYREEE (reference sequence). Trimming at V came to 4 bases and at J to 4 bases, leaving 7 bases not matched to a gene. The CDR3 contains 15 residues.

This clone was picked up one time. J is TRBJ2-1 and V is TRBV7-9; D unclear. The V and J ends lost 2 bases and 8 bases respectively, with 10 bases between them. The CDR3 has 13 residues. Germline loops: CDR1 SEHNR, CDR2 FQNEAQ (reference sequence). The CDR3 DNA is TGTGCCAGCAGCTTATTATTAGCCGATGAGCAGTTCTTC. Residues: CASSLLLADEQFF.

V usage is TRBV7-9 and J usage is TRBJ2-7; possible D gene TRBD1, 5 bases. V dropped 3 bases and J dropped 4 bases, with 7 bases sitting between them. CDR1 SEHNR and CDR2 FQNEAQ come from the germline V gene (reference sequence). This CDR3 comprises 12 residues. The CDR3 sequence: CASSLTEYEQYF. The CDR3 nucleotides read TGTGCCAGCAGCTTGACAGAATACGAGCAGTACTTC.

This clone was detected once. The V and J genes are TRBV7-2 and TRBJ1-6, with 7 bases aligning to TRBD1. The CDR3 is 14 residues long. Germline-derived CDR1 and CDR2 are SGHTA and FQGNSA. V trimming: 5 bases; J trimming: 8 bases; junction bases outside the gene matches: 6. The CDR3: CASSRGTDYSPLHF. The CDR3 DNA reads TGTGCCAGCAGCCGTGGGACAGATTATTCACCCCTCCACTTT.

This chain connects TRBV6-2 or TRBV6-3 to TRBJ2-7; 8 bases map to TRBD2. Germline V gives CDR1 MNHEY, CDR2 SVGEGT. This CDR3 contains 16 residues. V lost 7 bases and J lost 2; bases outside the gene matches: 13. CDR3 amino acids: CASTPFAGGPPYEQYF. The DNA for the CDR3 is TGTGCCAGCACCCCCTTCGCGGGGGGACCTCCCTACGAGCAGTACTTC.

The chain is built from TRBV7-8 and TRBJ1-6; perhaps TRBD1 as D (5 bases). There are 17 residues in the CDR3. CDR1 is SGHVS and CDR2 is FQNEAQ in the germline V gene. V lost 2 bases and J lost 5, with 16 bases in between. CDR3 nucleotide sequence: TGTGCCAGCAGCTTATTGGCCAGGGCAATCGATAATTCACCCCTCCACTTT. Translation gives CASSLLARAIDNSPLHF.

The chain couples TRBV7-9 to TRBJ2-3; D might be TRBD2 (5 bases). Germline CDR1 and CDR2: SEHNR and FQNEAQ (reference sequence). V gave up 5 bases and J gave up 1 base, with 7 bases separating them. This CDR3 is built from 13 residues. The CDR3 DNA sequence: TGTGCCAGCAGCCTCGGGGGCACAGATACGCAGTATTTT. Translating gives CASSLGGTDTQYF.

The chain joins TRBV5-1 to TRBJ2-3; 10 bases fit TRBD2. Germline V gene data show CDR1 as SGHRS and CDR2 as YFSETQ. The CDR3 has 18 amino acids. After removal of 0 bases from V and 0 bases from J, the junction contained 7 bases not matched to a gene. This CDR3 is CASSLGNSGGPSTDTQYF. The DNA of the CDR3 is TGCGCCAGCAGCTTGGGGAATAGCGGGGGGCCGAGCACAGATACGCAGTATTTT.

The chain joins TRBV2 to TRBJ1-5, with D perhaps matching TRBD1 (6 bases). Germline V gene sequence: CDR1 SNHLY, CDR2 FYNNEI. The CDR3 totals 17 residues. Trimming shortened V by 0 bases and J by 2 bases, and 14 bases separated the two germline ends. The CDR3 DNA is TGTGCCAGCAGTGAAGCGCTTGGGGGGGCTGGCAATCAGCCCCAGCATTTT. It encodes CASSEALGGAGNQPQHF. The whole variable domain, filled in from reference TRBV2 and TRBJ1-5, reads EPEVTQTPSHQVTQMGQEVILRCVPISNHLYFYWYRQILGQKVEFLVSFYNNEISEKSEIFDDQFSVERPDGSNFTLKIRSTKLEDSAMYFCASSEALGGAGNQPQHFGDGTRLSIL.

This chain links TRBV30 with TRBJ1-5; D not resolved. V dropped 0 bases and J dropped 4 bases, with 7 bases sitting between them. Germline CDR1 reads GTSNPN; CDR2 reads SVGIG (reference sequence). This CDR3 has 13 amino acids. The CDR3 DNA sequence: TGTGCCTGGAGTGTAAAGCATAATCAGCCCCAGCATTTT. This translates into CAWSVKHNQPQHF.